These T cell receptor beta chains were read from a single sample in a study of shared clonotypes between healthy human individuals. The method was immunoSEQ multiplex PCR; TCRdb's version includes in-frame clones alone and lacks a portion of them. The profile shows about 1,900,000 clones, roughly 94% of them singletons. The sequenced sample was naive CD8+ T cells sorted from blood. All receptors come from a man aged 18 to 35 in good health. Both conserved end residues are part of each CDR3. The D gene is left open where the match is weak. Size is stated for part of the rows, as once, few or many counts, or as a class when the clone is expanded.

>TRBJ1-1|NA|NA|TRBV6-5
TGTGCCAGCATCAACGAAGGGTATGAAGCTTTCTTT
CASINEGYEAFF
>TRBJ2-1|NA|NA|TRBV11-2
TGTGCCAGCAGCCCCAGTTCGGGGTTCCTAGCGACCTCCTACAATGAGCAGTTCTTC
CASSPSSGFLATSYNEQFF
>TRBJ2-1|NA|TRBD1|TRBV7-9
TGTGCCAGCAGCTCAGGACAGGGGGAAGTCAATGAGCAGTTCTTC
CASSSGQGEVNEQFF
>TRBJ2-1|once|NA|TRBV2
TGTGCCAGCAGGGAGGAGGGCGGCTCCTACAATGAGCAGTTCTTC
CASREEGGSYNEQFF
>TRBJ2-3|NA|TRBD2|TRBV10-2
TGCGCCAGTTCTAATAGCGGGACTGGAAATACGCAGTATTTT
CASSNSGTGNTQYF
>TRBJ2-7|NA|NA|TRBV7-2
TGTGCCAGCAGCTTTTACCGGAACTACGAGCAGTACTTC
CASSFYRNYEQYF
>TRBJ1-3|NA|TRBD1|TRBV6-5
TGTGCCAGCAGGGACAGGGGAGCCCCTGGAAACACCATATATTTT
CASRDRGAPGNTIYF
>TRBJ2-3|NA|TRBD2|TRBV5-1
TGCGCCAGCAGCGTGACTAGCGGGATAACAGATACGCAGTATTTT
CASSVTSGITDTQYF
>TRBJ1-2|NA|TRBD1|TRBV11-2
TGTGCCAGCAGCTTAGGGCCCGGGACAGGGGGACAAAACTATGGCTACACCTTC
CASSLGPGTGGQNYGYTF
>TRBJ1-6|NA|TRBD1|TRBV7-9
TGTGCCAGCAGCCCTGACAGGGCGATATCGCACGATGTAGGTTCACCCCTCCACTTT
CASSPDRAISHDVGSPLHF
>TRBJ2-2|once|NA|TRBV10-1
TGCGCCAGCAGTGAGTCGGCGGGGAGCACCGGGGAGCTGTTTTTT
CASSESAGSTGELFF
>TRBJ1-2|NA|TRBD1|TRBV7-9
TGTGCCAGCAGCCCCAGGGGGGGCGGGGACTACTATGGCTACACCTTC
CASSPRGGGDYYGYTF
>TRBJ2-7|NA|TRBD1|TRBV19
TGTGCCAGTAGCCTATTGGGGACAGGGGGCGAGCAGTACTTC
CASSLLGTGGEQYF
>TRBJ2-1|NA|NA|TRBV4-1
TGCGCCAGCAGCCCCGGGACGGAGCAGTTCTTC
CASSPGTEQFF
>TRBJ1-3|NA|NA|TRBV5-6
TGTGCCAGCAGCCTAACATTATCTGGAAACACCATATATTTT
CASSLTLSGNTIYF
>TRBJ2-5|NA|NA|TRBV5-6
TGTGCCAGCAGCGGGATAGCGGCTAGCAAGGGGGAGACCCAGTACTTC
CASSGIAASKGETQYF
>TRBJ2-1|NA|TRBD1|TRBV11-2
TGTGCCAGCAGCGCGGGACAGGGGAAGTTCTTC
CASSAGQGKFF
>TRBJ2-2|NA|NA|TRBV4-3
TGCGCCAGCAGCCGCCTTGCCGGGGAGCTGTTTTTT
CASSRLAGELFF
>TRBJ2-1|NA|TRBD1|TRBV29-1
TGCAGCGTGGAGACAGGGAGCTCCTACAATGAGCAGTTCTTC
CSVETGSSYNEQFF
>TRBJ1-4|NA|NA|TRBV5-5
TGTGCCAGCAGCTTGAGTGGGACAACGTCAGGAACTAATGAAAAACTGTTTTTT
CASSLSGTTSGTNEKLFF
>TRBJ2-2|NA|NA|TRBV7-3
TGTGCCAGCAGCTTAGTAGGGAACACCGGGGAGCTGTTTTTT
CASSLVGNTGELFF
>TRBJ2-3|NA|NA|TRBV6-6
TGTGCCAGCAGTCGGGACCGCACAGATACGCAGTATTTT
CASSRDRTDTQYF
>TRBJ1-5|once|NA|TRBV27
TGTGCCAGCAGTTTATTCGGTCCCCCCAATCAGCCCCAGCATTTT
CASSLFGPPNQPQHF
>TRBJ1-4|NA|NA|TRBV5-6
TGTGCCAGCAGCCCGGTACACGGGATGAGTGAAAAACTGTTTTTT
CASSPVHGMSEKLFF
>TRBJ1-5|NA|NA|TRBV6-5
TGTGCCAGCAGTTCCGGCCCTAATCAGCCCCAGCATTTT
CASSSGPNQPQHF
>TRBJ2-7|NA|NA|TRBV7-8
TGTGCCAGCAGCCCTCCTACTAGCTGGAGCTCCTACGAGCAGTACTTC
CASSPPTSWSSYEQYF
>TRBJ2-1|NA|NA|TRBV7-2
TGTGCCAGCAGCTTAGAGTTTACCGCCTACAATGAGCAGTTCTTC
CASSLEFTAYNEQFF
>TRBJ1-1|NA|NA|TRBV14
TGTGCCAGCAGCCAAGAGATTTGGACGGTGAACACTGAAGCTTTCTTT
CASSQEIWTVNTEAFF
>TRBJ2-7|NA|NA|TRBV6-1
TGTGCCAGCAGTGGCGGTCCTGAGCAGTACTTC
CASSGGPEQYF
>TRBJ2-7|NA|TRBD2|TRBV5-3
TGTGCCAGAAGCCCGGGACTAGCGGGGTTCGAGCAGTACTTC
CARSPGLAGFEQYF
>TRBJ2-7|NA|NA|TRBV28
TGTGCCAGCAGTTTCCAGGGTAGCCCCTACGAGCAGTACTTC
CASSFQGSPYEQYF
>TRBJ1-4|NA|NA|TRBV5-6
TGTGCCAGCAGCTTGATGGATGAAAAACTGTTTTTT
CASSLMDEKLFF
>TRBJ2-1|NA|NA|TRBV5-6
TGTGCCAGCAGCTTAGACAACAGCTCCTACAATGAGCAGTTCTTC
CASSLDNSSYNEQFF
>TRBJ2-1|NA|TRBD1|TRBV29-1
TGCAGCGTTGAGGGACAGGGTACCTACAATGAGCAGTTCTTC
CSVEGQGTYNEQFF
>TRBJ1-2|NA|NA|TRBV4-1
TGCGCCAGCAGCCTTCACCTGGACGGACTCTATGGCTACACCTTC
CASSLHLDGLYGYTF
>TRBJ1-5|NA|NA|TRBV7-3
TGTGCCAGCAGCACTGAGGACAGAGGGTCCCTATATAGCAATCAGCCCCAGCATTTT
CASSTEDRGSLYSNQPQHF
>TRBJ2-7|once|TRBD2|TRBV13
TGTGCCAGCAGCCCCGGCGGAGCGGGAGCCTACGAGCAGTACTTC
CASSPGGAGAYEQYF
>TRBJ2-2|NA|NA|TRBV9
TGTGCCAGCAGCGTAGAAGGAACAGGACCTTGGACCGGGGAGCTGTTTTTT
CASSVEGTGPWTGELFF
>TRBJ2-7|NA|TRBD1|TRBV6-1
TGTGCCACCCCCGCCGGGACAGGGTACACCTACGAGCAGTACTTC
CATPAGTGYTYEQYF
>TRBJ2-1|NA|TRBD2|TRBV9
TGTGCCAGCAGCGTAGGAGTGGGTGTACTAGCGGGAGAGCAGTTCTTC
CASSVGVGVLAGEQFF
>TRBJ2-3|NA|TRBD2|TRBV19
TGTGCCAGTAGTTTAGTTTTAGCGGGGACAGATACGCAGTATTTT
CASSLVLAGTDTQYF
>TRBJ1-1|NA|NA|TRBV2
TGTGCCAGCCTGGAGGGGAGGTTCACTGAAGCTTTCTTT
CASLEGRFTEAFF
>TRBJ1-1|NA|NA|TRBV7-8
TGTGCCAGCAGCCGGACGGATCCTATGAACACTGAAGCTTTCTTT
CASSRTDPMNTEAFF
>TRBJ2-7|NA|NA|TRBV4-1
TGCGCCAGCAGCCAAGGACAGAGTGGTTACGAGCAGTACTTC
CASSQGQSGYEQYF
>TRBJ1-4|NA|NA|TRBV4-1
TGCGCCAGCAGCCAACCACTAGAAAAACTGTTTTTT
CASSQPLEKLFF
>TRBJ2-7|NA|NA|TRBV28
TGTGCCAGCAGTTCCCCTAGGGAGGCCACATCCTACGAGCAGTACTTC
CASSSPREATSYEQYF
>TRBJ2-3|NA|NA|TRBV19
TGTGCCAGTAGTACCCAGGATACGCAGTATTTT
CASSTQDTQYF
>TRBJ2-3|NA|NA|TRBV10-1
TGCGCCAGCAGTGGTAGTATTTGGGACACAGATACGCAGTATTTT
CASSGSIWDTDTQYF
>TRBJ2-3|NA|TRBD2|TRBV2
TGTGCCAGCAGTGAAGCTGGGACTAGCGGAGCTAGCACAGATACGCAGTATTTT
CASSEAGTSGASTDTQYF
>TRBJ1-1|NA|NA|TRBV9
TGTGCCAGCAGCTCACAGGGTTCGAACACTGAAGCTTTCTTT
CASSSQGSNTEAFF
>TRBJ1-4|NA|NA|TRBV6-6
TGTGCCAGCAGTTCGGGCGAAAAACTGTTTTTT
CASSSGEKLFF
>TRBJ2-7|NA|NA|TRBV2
TGTGCCAGCAGCCCCGGGACGGAGAGCTACGAGCAGTACTTC
CASSPGTESYEQYF
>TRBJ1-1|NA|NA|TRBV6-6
TGTGCCACCCACTACGGCACTGAAGCTTTCTTT
CATHYGTEAFF
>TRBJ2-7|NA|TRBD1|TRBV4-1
TGCGCCAGCAGCTTTCGGGACAGCCCCTACGAGCAGTACTTC
CASSFRDSPYEQYF